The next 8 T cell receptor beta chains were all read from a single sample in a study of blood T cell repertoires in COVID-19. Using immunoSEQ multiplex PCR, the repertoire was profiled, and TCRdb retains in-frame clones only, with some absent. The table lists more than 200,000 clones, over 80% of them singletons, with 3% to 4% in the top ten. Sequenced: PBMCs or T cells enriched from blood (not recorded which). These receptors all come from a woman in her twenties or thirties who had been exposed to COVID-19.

This chain's CDR3 is CASSYGGSGNTIYF. The DNA for the CDR3 is TGTGCCAGTAGTTATGGAGGTTCTGGAAACACCATATATTTT. The chain joins TRBV19 to TRBJ1-3; D is uncertain. The CDR3 covers 14 residues. Germline CDR1 LNHDA, CDR2 SQIVND (reference sequence). V was cut by 5 bases and J by 1 base, with 9 bases left in between.

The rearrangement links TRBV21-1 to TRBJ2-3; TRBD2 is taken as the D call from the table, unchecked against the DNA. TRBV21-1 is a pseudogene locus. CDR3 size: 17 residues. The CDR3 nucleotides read TGTGCCAGCAGCAAAGTTGGGACTAGCGGCCCCACAGATACGCAGTATTTT. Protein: CASSKVGTSGPTDTQYF.

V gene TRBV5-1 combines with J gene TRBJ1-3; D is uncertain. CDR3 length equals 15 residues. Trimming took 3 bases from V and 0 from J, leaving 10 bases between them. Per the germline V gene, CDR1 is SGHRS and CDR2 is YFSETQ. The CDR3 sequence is CASSSPGTSGNTIYF. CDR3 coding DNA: TGCGCCAGCAGCTCGCCAGGTACCTCTGGAAACACCATATATTTT.

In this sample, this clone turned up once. The CDR3 loop is CASSPLPGNTEAFF. As DNA, the CDR3 is TGTGCCAGCTCACCACTTCCGGGGAACACTGAAGCTTTCTTT. V gene TRBV18 combines with J gene TRBJ1-1; no firm D call. This CDR3 comprises 14 residues. Germline CDR1 KGHSH, CDR2 LQKENI. V was cut by 1 base and J by 1 base, with 7 bases left in between.

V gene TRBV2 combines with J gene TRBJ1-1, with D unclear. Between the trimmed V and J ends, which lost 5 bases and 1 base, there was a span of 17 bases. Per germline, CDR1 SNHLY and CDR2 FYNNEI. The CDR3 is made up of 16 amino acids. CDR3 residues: CASSSLSERRNTEAFF. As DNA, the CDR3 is TGTGCCAGCAGTTCCCTCTCGGAGCGGAGGAACACTGAAGCTTTCTTT.

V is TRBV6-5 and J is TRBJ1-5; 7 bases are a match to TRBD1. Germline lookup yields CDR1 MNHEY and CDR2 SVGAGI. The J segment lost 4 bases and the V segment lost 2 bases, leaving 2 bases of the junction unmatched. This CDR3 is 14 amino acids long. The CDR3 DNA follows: TGTGCCAGCAGTTACGACAGGGCAAATCAGCCCCAGCATTTT. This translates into CASSYDRANQPQHF.

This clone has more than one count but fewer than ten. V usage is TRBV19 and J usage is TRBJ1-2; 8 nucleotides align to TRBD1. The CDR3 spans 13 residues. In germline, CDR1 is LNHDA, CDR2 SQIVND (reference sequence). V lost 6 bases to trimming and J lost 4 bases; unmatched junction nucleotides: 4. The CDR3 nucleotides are TGTGCCAGTAGGCTCGACAGGGGCTATGGCTACACCTTC. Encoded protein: CASRLDRGYGYTF.

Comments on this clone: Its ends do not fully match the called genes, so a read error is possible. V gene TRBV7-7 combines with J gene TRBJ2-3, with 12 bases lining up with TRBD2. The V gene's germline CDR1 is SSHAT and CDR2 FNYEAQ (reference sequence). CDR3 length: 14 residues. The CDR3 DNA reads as TGTGCTAGCAGCGTGGGACTAGCGGGAGATACGCAGTATTTT. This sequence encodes CASSVGLAGDTQYF.